The entry below gives a single T cell receptor beta chain sequence along with its context. Its antigen is undetermined. The sample comes from a study of T cell repertoires in ileal Crohn's disease. Across the whole study: Under 40% were active smokers at surgery; median disease duration was roughly 7.9 years. About half of patients got postoperative therapy: roughly 12 thiopurines, over 15 anti-TNF. Study conclusions and caveats: Compared with CD4 T cells, sorted CD8 cells carried more expanded clones.

Using immunoSEQ multiplex PCR, the repertoire was profiled, and TCRdb retains in-frame clones only, with some absent. The table lists several thousand clones, around 93% of them singletons, with 1.6% in the top ten. Germline CDR1 SGHAT, CDR2 FQDESV (reference sequence). Between the trimmed V and J ends, which lost 2 bases and 0 bases, there was a span of 6 bases. This CDR3 comprises 14 residues. Included were adult ileal or ileocolonic Crohn's patients indicated for ileocolonic resection. The sequence was obtained from an adult with Crohn's disease. The chain uses TRBV11-1 and TRBJ2-3; no definite D call. Input material: ileal tissue. The CDR3 nucleotides read TGTGCCAGCAGCTTAACGGGTAGCACAGATACGCAGTATTTT. Protein product: CASSLTGSTDTQYF. Based on the CDR3 plus reference TRBV11-1 and TRBJ2-3, the full variable domain is EAEVAQSPRYKITEKSQAVAFWCDPISGHATLYWYRQILGQGPELLVQFQDESVVDDSQLPKDRFSAERLKGVDSTLKIQPAELGDSAMYLCASSLTGSTDTQYFGPGTRLTVL.